This is a list of T cell receptor beta chains from one sample in a study of blood T cell repertoires in COVID-19. TCRdb's copy holds only in-frame clones and misses some; the assay was immunoSEQ multiplex PCR. The table includes more than 90,000 clones, roughly 85% detected once. Sequenced: peripheral blood. All receptors derive from a woman in her 70s with active or convalescent COVID-19. Both conserved end residues are part of each CDR3. The D gene is left open where the match is weak. Expanded clones get a size class; other rows say once, few or many, or leave the size out.

>NA|TRBJ1-2|TRBV5-1|few|14
CASSLDTSGYGYTF
TGCGCCAGCAGCTTGGACACCTCTGGCTATGGCTACACCTTC
>TRBD1|TRBJ1-2|TRBV24-1|NA|13
CATSDPDRAGYTF
TGTGCCACCAGTGATCCAGACAGGGCTGGCTACACCTTC
>NA|TRBJ1-1|TRBV6-5|few|14
CASTRESGVGEAFF
TGTGCCAGCACCAGAGAATCCGGGGTGGGTGAAGCTTTCTTT
>NA|TRBJ2-7|TRBV7-2|NA|16
CASSSRTGTRRYEQYF
TGTGCCAGCAGCTCCCGGACCGGGACACGTCGCTACGAGCAGTACTTC
>NA|TRBJ1-5|TRBV2|NA|14
CASSESYSPYAQHF
TGTGCCAGCAGTGAATCGTACAGCCCTTATGCCCAGCATTTT
>NA|TRBJ1-6|TRBV6-6|NA|15
CASRPDQGLNSPLHF
TGTGCCAGCCGACCGGATCAGGGGCTGAATTCACCCCTCCACTTT
>TRBD2|TRBJ2-4|TRBV2|NA|19
CASSELPALAGVAKNIQYF
TGTGCCAGCAGTGAACTACCAGCTCTAGCGGGGGTAGCCAAAAACATTCAGTACTTC
>TRBD1|TRBJ1-2|TRBV28|NA|14
CASSSTGANYGYTF
TGTGCCAGCAGCTCCACAGGGGCGAACTATGGCTACACCTTC
>NA|TRBJ2-6|TRBV5-8|NA|16
CASSSRTVNGANVLTF
TGTGCCAGCAGCTCACGGACAGTGAACGGGGCCAACGTCCTGACTTTC
>NA|TRBJ1-5|TRBV7-6|NA|15
CASSSGRGSNQPQHF
TGTGCCAGCAGCTCGGGGAGGGGAAGCAATCAGCCCCAGCATTTT
>NA|TRBJ1-4|TRBV5-4|NA|14
CASSAQGTNEKLFF
TGTGCCAGCAGCGCGCAGGGCACGAATGAAAAACTGTTTTTT
>TRBD1|TRBJ1-2|TRBV20-1|NA|15
CSASFPGQGYYGYTF
TGCAGTGCTAGTTTCCCGGGACAGGGCTACTATGGCTACACCTTC
>TRBD2|TRBJ2-1|TRBV9|NA|15
CASSVGTSGYNEQFF
TGTGCCAGCAGCGTAGGGACTAGCGGTTACAATGAGCAGTTCTTC
>NA|TRBJ1-1|TRBV30|few|13
CAWGKPTGTEAFF
TGTGCCTGGGGCAAGCCCACAGGCACTGAAGCTTTCTTT
>NA|TRBJ2-2|TRBV24-1|NA|14
CATSLRSNTGELFF
TGTGCCACCAGTTTGCGAAGCAACACCGGGGAGCTGTTTTTT
>NA|TRBJ2-1|TRBV28|once|13
CASSFPTYNEQFF
TGTGCCAGCAGTTTCCCTACTTACAATGAGCAGTTCTTC
>TRBD1|TRBJ1-1|TRBV5-1|NA|16
CASSTTGTGMGTEAFF
TGCGCCAGCAGCACTACCGGGACAGGGATGGGGACTGAAGCTTTCTTT
>TRBD1|TRBJ2-1|TRBV28|NA|18
CASSLERGRLSAVAEQFF
TGTGCCAGCAGTTTAGAAAGGGGGCGCCTCAGCGCGGTTGCTGAGCAGTTCTTC
>NA|TRBJ2-3|TRBV7-9|NA|17
CASSSGNQPLSADTQYF
TGTGCCAGCAGCTCGGGGAACCAACCTCTTTCAGCAGATACGCAGTATTTT
>NA|TRBJ1-4|TRBV3-1/TRBV3-2|NA|16
CASSGHTGTANEKLFF
TGTGCCAGCAGCGGACATACAGGGACGGCTAATGAAAAACTGTTTTTT
>NA|TRBJ2-5|TRBV6-5|NA|13
CASRRNLQETQYF
TGTGCCAGTCGGAGGAACCTCCAAGAGACCCAGTACTTC
>NA|TRBJ1-2|TRBV12-3/TRBV12-4|NA|12
CASRPSGGSYTF
TGTGCCAGCAGGCCTTCTGGGGGGAGCTACACCTTC
>TRBD2|TRBJ2-2|TRBV19|NA|16
CASNPGTSGNTGELFF
TGTGCCAGTAACCCCGGGACTAGCGGAAACACCGGGGAGCTGTTTTTT
>TRBD1|TRBJ1-4|TRBV5-8|NA|14
CASSRDSGLEKLFF
TGTGCCAGCAGCCGGGACAGCGGACTTGAAAAACTGTTTTTT
>NA|TRBJ1-1|TRBV13|NA|14
CASSPRTVYTEAFF
TGTGCCAGCAGCCCCCGGACAGTCTACACTGAAGCTTTCTTT
>TRBD1|TRBJ1-4|TRBV28|NA|17
CASSSDRGRRSNEKLFF
TGTGCCAGCAGTTCGGACAGGGGGCGGCGGTCGAATGAAAAACTGTTTTTT
>NA|TRBJ2-7|TRBV6-5|NA|15
CASSIVREPSYEQYF
TGTGCCAGCAGCATCGTTCGGGAACCATCCTACGAGCAGTACTTC
>TRBD1|TRBJ1-5|TRBV6-5|NA|15
CASRADRVSNQPQHF
TGTGCCAGCAGAGCCGACAGGGTTAGCAATCAGCCCCAGCATTTT
>TRBD1|TRBJ1-4|TRBV29-1|NA|16
CSVEEKKSGGAEKLFF
TGCAGCGTTGAAGAGAAAAAGTCAGGGGGCGCAGAAAAACTGTTTTTT
>TRBD2|TRBJ2-3|TRBV3-1/TRBV3-2|NA|15
CASSPSGTSGGSQYF
TGTGCCAGCAGCCCCTCCGGGACTAGCGGGGGGTCGCAGTATTTT